This TCR beta chain was captured in a study of blood T cells in healthy people across ages. Using a J-beta primer mix together with a sample-barcoded 5' primer, a second PCR was run for roughly 6 to 11 cycles. Using its own MiXCR run on the 5' RACE reads, TCRdb lists one record per CDR3 protein. This sample carries about 680,000 distinct CDR3 sequences, around 48% of them seen once, and the ten largest clones take roughly 31%. V was clipped by 2 bases and J by 11 bases; unmatched bases: 14. Germline CDR1 SEHNR, CDR2 FQNEAQ (reference sequence). CDR3 length: 15 residues. In its sample, this clonotype was seen once. This may be a read error, as it is one base from a much larger clone.

The J gene is TRBJ2-5, the V gene TRBV7-9, with 7 nucleotides matching TRBD1. The source is an older woman in good health. Sequencing was performed on blood. CDR3 sequence reads: CASSLMGTEADEQYF. CDR3 DNA sequence: TGTGCCAGCAGCTTAATGGGGACAGAAGCGGATGAGCAGTACTTC. Supplemented by reference TRBV7-9 and TRBJ2-5, the full variable domain reads DTGVSQNPRHKITKRGQNVTFRCDPISEHNRLYWYRQTLGQGPEFLTYFQNEAQLEKSRLLSDRFSAERPKGSFSTLEIQRTEQGDSAMYLCASSLMGTEADEQYFGPGTRLLVL.